This record covers a single T cell receptor beta chain. Its antigen is still unknown. The sample has other DNA sequences that encode this CDR3 too. It was CD45RO-negative cells, positively selected for CCR7, that made up naive CD8 cells, with terminally differentiated effector memory CD45RA+ cells excluded. Donors were healthy HIV-negative adults without recently reported acute infections or vaccinations. This sample is part of a study of shared clonotypes between healthy human individuals. Study results and limitations: Relative to their counterparts shared across all four donors, non-shared clonotypes exhibited diminished generation probabilities.

Deep level was the assay's run setting. Under the authors' procedure: Filtering differed for immunoSEQ, which gave only junction sequences without quality scores. Clones were sequenced by immunoSEQ multiplex PCR, and TCRdb holds only the in-frame ones, with some missing. V and J calls and clone size are given by that table; D and trimming were obtained from the DNA. This sample yields around 1.9 million clones, of which 80% to 95% are seen a single time; around 1.7% belongs to the top ten. This clonotype originated in a man aged 18 to 29 in good health. Some clones in this sample may be carry-over from other donors' samples. Sequencing was done on a sample of naive CD8+ T cells from PBMCs.

The CDR3 protein is CASSIGASGSYEQYF. In DNA form, the CDR3 reads TGTGCCAGTAGTATAGGGGCTAGCGGCTCCTACGAGCAGTACTTC. The chain combines TRBV19 with TRBJ2-7, with TRBD2 matching over 7 bases. Losses at the gene ends were 1 base for V and 0 bases for J; bases not matched to a gene: 3. CDR1 and CDR2 from the germline V gene are LNHDA and SQIVND (reference sequence). This CDR3 comprises 15 residues.